The 28 T cell receptor beta chains below come from one sample, sequenced in a study of vaccination and CD4 T cells after COVID-19. Sequence data for DNA of cultured CD4+ T cells were generated by the Oncomine TCR Beta short-read assay. One entry per CDR3 protein, called by TCRdb with MiXCR from the PCR reads. The sample yields several thousand distinct CDR3 sequences, about 31% seen once. No antigen has been identified for these receptors. Treatment of the sample: approximately 9-day PBMC culture with coronavirus spike peptide pools or control peptides (ViraFEST assay). Prior to the COVID-19 pandemic (2011-2018), the unexposed donor's CD4+ T cells were collected. Material: CD4+ T cells from blood, cultured in vitro. The source is a human donor in good health.

This clonotype has just a few counts. The gene calls are TRBV7-9 and TRBJ1-1; D gene unclear. The CDR3 covers 13 residues. Trimming cost V 1 base and J 11 bases, with 14 bases left between them. Germline CDR1 SEHNR, CDR2 FQNEAQ (reference sequence). The CDR3 DNA reads as TGTGCCAGCAGCTTAGGGGCCGTTAGGGATGCTTTCTTT. It is translated as CASSLGAVRDAFF.

V and J are TRBV6-1 and TRBJ1-1; the match to TRBD1 covers 7 bases. CDR1 and CDR2 from the germline V gene are MNHNS and SASEGT. The V and J ends lost 7 bases and 1 base, in that order; junction bases with no gene match: 6. The CDR3 contains 14 residues. CDR3 sequence reads: CASNRDSTNTEAFF. In DNA form, the CDR3 reads TGTGCCAGCAACCGGGACAGCACGAACACTGAAGCTTTCTTT.

The chain has TRBV7-9 and TRBJ2-3; D call uncertain. This CDR3 has 13 amino acids. The germline V gene has CDR1 SEHNR and CDR2 FQNEAQ (reference sequence). V dropped 3 bases and J dropped 4 bases, with 8 bases sitting between them. CDR3 region: CASSFTQPDTQYF. CDR3 DNA: TGTGCCAGCAGCTTTACCCAGCCAGATACGCAGTATTTT. The full variable domain, its missing parts supplied by reference TRBV7-9 and TRBJ2-3, is DTGVSQNPRHKITKRGQNVTFRCDPISEHNRLYWYRQTLGQGPEFLTYFQNEAQLEKSRLLSDRFSAERPKGSFSTLEIQRTEQGDSAMYLCASSFTQPDTQYFGPGTRLTVL.

There are a few counts of this clonotype. This rearrangement joins TRBV10-3 to TRBJ1-1, with TRBD1 identical over 10 bases. Germline V CDR1 and CDR2: ENHRY, SYGVKD. The CDR3 totals 15 residues. Germline trimming cut 3 bases from V and 6 bases from J; bases unmatched to any gene: 7. In DNA, the CDR3 is TGTGCCATCAGTGACCCACACGACAGGGGGCCTGAAGCTTTCTTT. The encoded protein is CAISDPHDRGPEAFF.

This clonotype was counted only a few times. The chain recombines TRBV18 with TRBJ1-2; 10 nucleotides agree with TRBD1. The junction had 4 bases not matched to a gene; V was cut back by 5 bases and J by 4 bases. Germline loops: CDR1 KGHSH, CDR2 LQKENI. The CDR3 is made up of 14 amino acids. CDR3 in DNA: TGTGCCAGCTCAGGGACAGGGGCGAGCTATGGCTACACCTTC. Amino acid sequence: CASSGTGASYGYTF.

This clonotype showed up just a few times. V is TRBV7-2 and J is TRBJ2-2; D ambiguous. The CDR3 is 11 residues long. Trimming took 5 bases from V and 7 from J, leaving 5 bases between them. CDR1 and CDR2 from the germline V gene are SGHTA and FQGNSA. Here the CDR3 DNA reads TGTGCCAGCAGCATTGACGGGGAGCTGTTTTTT. This sequence encodes CASSIDGELFF. Full variable domain (outside the CDR3, taken from reference TRBV7-2 and TRBJ2-2): GAGVSQSPSNKVTEKGKDVELRCDPISGHTALYWYRQSLGQGLEFLIYFQGNSAPDKSGLPSDRFSAERTGGSVSTLTIQRTQQEDSAVYLCASSIDGELFFGEGSRLTVL.

This chain links TRBV19 with TRBJ2-3; 8 bases line up with TRBD2. Unmatched junction bases numbered 4, after V lost 1 base and J lost 4 bases. CDR1 is LNHDA, CDR2 SQIVND, per germline (reference sequence). This CDR3 is built from 15 residues. CDR3 amino acids: CASSIAAGDSDTQYF. The CDR3 DNA reads TGTGCCAGTAGTATAGCAGCGGGGGATTCAGATACGCAGTATTTT.

This clonotype was counted a few times. The V call is TRBV11-2, the J call TRBJ1-2; weak D call: TRBD1 (5 bases). The CDR3 covers 13 residues. V gave up 5 bases and J gave up 4 bases, with 11 bases separating them. Germline CDR1 reads SGHAT; CDR2 reads FQNNGV. The CDR3 sequence: CASSPGGTYGYTF. The CDR3 region has the DNA TGTGCCAGCAGCCCTGGGGGGACCTATGGCTACACCTTC.

J is TRBJ1-6 and V is TRBV10-2; D perhaps matches TRBD1 (6 bases). The CDR3 contains 14 residues. V was cut by 6 bases and J by 8 bases, with 14 bases left in between. Germline V gene data show CDR1 as WSHSY and CDR2 as SAAADI. CDR3 sequence: CASSRTARDSPLHF. Written as DNA, the CDR3 is TGCGCCAGCAGCCGGACAGCCAGGGATTCACCCCTCCACTTT.

The chain combines TRBV12-3 or TRBV12-4 with TRBJ1-2; D unclear. V was cut by 2 bases and J by 2 bases, with 18 bases left in between. The CDR3 runs to 17 residues. CDR3 bases: TGTGCCAGCAGTTTATTTGCTGGCCCCGTTTTCAACTATGGCTACACCTTC. Translated, it gives CASSLFAGPVFNYGYTF.

This rearrangement joins TRBV12-3 or TRBV12-4 to TRBJ1-5; D not certain. V lost 3 bases and J lost 4, with 13 bases in between. The CDR3 extends over 15 amino acids. The CDR3 nucleotides read TGTGCCAGCAGTTTGGAGGGCGGAGGGAATCAGCCCCAGCATTTT. This gives the protein CASSLEGGGNQPQHF.

The chain is built from TRBV7-9 and TRBJ2-3, with D hard to call. V was trimmed by 3 bases and J by 4 bases, leaving 11 bases between them. There are 14 residues in the CDR3. Looked up from germline, CDR1 is SEHNR and CDR2 is FQNEAQ (reference sequence). The CDR3, as DNA: TGTGCCAGCAGCTTTGGAGTTAACGCAGATACGCAGTATTTT. It is translated as CASSFGVNADTQYF.

J is TRBJ1-1 and V is TRBV15; 8 nucleotides match TRBD1. The CDR3 is 14 residues long. J lost 10 bases, V lost 5 bases, and 12 bases had no gene match. The germline V gene encodes CDR1 LNHNV and CDR2 YYDKDF (reference sequence). CDR3 in amino acids: CATSQLPAQGGAFF. The CDR3 DNA reads as TGTGCCACCAGCCAACTCCCGGCACAGGGGGGAGCTTTCTTT.

Concerning this clonotype itself: Compared with germline, one end of the junction differs, possibly owing to a read error. This chain connects TRBV19 to TRBJ1-2; D may be TRBD1 (6 bases). There are 13 residues in the CDR3. Germline-derived CDR1 and CDR2 are LNHDA and SQIVND (reference sequence). DNA of the CDR3: TGTGCCAGTAGTATCTTGGGGGCGCATGGCCACACCTTC. Translation gives CASSILGAHGHTF.

The V call is TRBV12-3 or TRBV12-4, the J call TRBJ1-1; D gene ambiguous. Trimming removed 4 bases from V and 6 bases from J, with 6 bases in between. The CDR3 consists of 11 residues. The CDR3 sequence is CASSSVAEAFF. For the CDR3, the DNA is TGTGCCAGCAGTTCGGTAGCTGAAGCTTTCTTT.

The sample holds a few counts of this clonotype. The CDR3 bases are TGTGCCACCCGGCCGGGACAGGGTTTTGGAAACACCATATATTTT. This sequence encodes CATRPGQGFGNTIYF. The chain couples TRBV15 to TRBJ1-3, with 9 positions matching TRBD1. Germline V lookup: CDR1 LNHNV, CDR2 YYDKDF (reference sequence). The CDR3 is made up of 15 amino acids. V trimming: 8 bases; J trimming: 3 bases; junction bases outside the gene matches: 8.

The chain joins TRBV7-8 to TRBJ1-2; D not resolved. The CDR3 is 12 residues long. Germline CDR1 reads SGHVS; CDR2 reads FQNEAQ. V lost 5 bases and J 1 base, leaving 5 bases between the germline ends. The CDR3 bases are TGTGCCAGCAGCGGGATTAACTATGGCTACACCTTC. Protein: CASSGINYGYTF.

This clonotype has only a few counts. The chain couples TRBV19 to TRBJ2-7, with D perhaps matching TRBD1 or TRBD2 (6 bases each). V lost 3 bases and J lost 5, with 14 bases in between. Germline CDR1 and CDR2: LNHDA and SQIVND (reference sequence). The CDR3 extends over 14 amino acids. The CDR3: CASSIRGRIDEQYF. CDR3 bases: TGTGCCAGTAGTATTCGGGGGCGCATCGACGAGCAGTACTTC.

This chain links TRBV19 with TRBJ2-1, with 9 bases lining up with TRBD1. Trimming took 7 bases from V and 0 from J; bases not matched to a gene: 4. In germline, CDR1 is LNHDA, CDR2 SQIVND (reference sequence). CDR3 length: 15 amino acids. The CDR3: CASTLDRGSYNEQFF. CDR3 DNA sequence: TGTGCCAGTACTCTGGACAGGGGCTCCTACAATGAGCAGTTCTTC.

The chain carries TRBV12-3 or TRBV12-4 and TRBJ2-5; 16 bases are a match to TRBD2. This CDR3 is built from 17 residues. With 6 bases clipped from V and 5 bases from J, the junction kept 9 bases outside the gene matches. This CDR3 reads CASSPGTSGGARETQYF. In nucleotides, the CDR3 is TGTGCCAGCAGCCCCGGGACTAGCGGGGGGGCCCGGGAGACCCAGTACTTC.

This clonotype was recorded a few times. V and J are TRBV19 and TRBJ1-1; D not resolved. The CDR3 runs 12 residues. The V end was cut by 8 bases, the J end by 5 bases, with 12 bases between. Germline lookup yields CDR1 LNHDA and CDR2 SQIVND (reference sequence). CDR3 sequence: CASGNARTEAFF. The CDR3 nucleotides are TGTGCCAGTGGGAACGCGAGGACTGAAGCTTTCTTT.

For this clonotype: This may be a read error, as it is one base from a much larger clone. The chain uses TRBV6-1 and TRBJ1-1; 10 bases fit TRBD1. The ends lost 7 bases at V and 3 bases at J; junction bases unmatched: 8. From germline, CDR1 is MNHNS and CDR2 SASEGT. This CDR3 region has 15 residues. The CDR3 DNA reads TGTGCCAGCACTCCCGACAGGGGGCCTTACACTGAAGCTTTCTTT. This gives the protein CASTPDRGPYTEAFF.

This clonotype has a handful of counts. CDR3: CASSLLTEAFF. The CDR3 coding sequence is TGTGCCAGCAGTCTTCTCACTGAAGCTTTCTTT. The chain has TRBV6-1 and TRBJ1-1; D is undetermined. CDR3 length equals 11 residues. The ends were cut back, 5 bases at V and 4 bases at J, with 5 bases in the middle. From germline, CDR1 is MNHNS and CDR2 SASEGT.

The chain couples TRBV7-9 to TRBJ2-3; TRBD2 matches at 9 bases. Germline lookup yields CDR1 SEHNR and CDR2 FQNEAQ (reference sequence). Losses at the gene ends were 3 bases for V and 4 bases for J; bases not matched to a gene: 2. This CDR3 region has 14 residues. The CDR3 DNA is TGTGCCAGCAGCTTTAGCGGGGGCGCAGATACGCAGTATTTT. This sequence encodes CASSFSGGADTQYF.

CDR3 coding DNA: TGTGCCAGCAGCTTGTTAGGCAGGGGCTACGAGCAGTACTTC. This sequence encodes CASSLLGRGYEQYF. V usage is TRBV5-4 and J usage is TRBJ2-7; D is perhaps TRBD1 (6 bases). CDR3 length: 14 residues. Germline lookup yields CDR1 SGHNT and CDR2 YYREEE (reference sequence). Trimming took off 1 base at V and 3 bases at J, with 11 bases between the two ends.

The V gene is TRBV6-1, the J gene TRBJ1-2, with 8 nucleotides matching TRBD1. The CDR3 runs 13 residues. The V and J ends lost 4 bases and 7 bases, in that order; junction bases with no gene match: 5. Germline V gene data show CDR1 as MNHNS and CDR2 as SASEGT. The CDR3 spells CASSAQGARGYTF. CDR3 in DNA: TGTGCCAGCAGTGCGCAGGGGGCGCGTGGCTACACCTTC.

This rearrangement joins TRBV27 to TRBJ1-1; 8 nucleotides agree with TRBD1. The CDR3 has 15 residues. V was pared by 6 bases and J by 0 bases, with 6 bases of the junction left unmatched. Germline-derived CDR1 and CDR2 are MNHEY and SMNVEV (reference sequence). In DNA, the CDR3 is TGTGCCAGCAGACTGACAGGGGCAATGAACACTGAAGCTTTCTTT. This translates into CASRLTGAMNTEAFF.

This clonotype occurred a few times. V is TRBV7-2 and J is TRBJ1-2; 7 bases map to TRBD1. The length of the CDR3 is 15 residues. The germline V gene encodes CDR1 SGHTA and CDR2 FQGNSA. Germline trimming cut 1 base from V and 4 bases from J; bases unmatched to any gene: 6. CDR3 bases: TGTGCCAGCAGCTTAGAGGGGGCGTTAGGCTATGGCTACACCTTC. Encoded protein: CASSLEGALGYGYTF. The full variable domain, its missing parts supplied by reference TRBV7-2 and TRBJ1-2, is GAGVSQSPSNKVTEKGKDVELRCDPISGHTALYWYRQSLGQGLEFLIYFQGNSAPDKSGLPSDRFSAERTGGSVSTLTIQRTQQEDSAVYLCASSLEGALGYGYTFGSGTRLTVV.